A single sample is the source of the 4 T cell receptor beta chains below, sequenced in a study of CD4+ T cells in melanoma. Clones were read by immunoSEQ multiplex PCR, and TCRdb kept only the in-frame ones, dropping some. This table holds roughly 52,000 clones, roughly two thirds found once. The material sequenced was tumor tissue. The receptors were gathered from a human donor with melanoma.

Concerning this clone: At one of its ends the junction is not consistent with the germline gene, which may arise from a read error. The V gene is TRBV5-1, the J gene TRBJ2-7, with 9 bases identical to TRBD2. The CDR3 sequence is 14 residues long. The germline gives CDR1 SGHRS, CDR2 YFSETQ. The CDR3 DNA follows: TGCGCCAGCAGCGCCGGGACTAGCTCCGACGAGCAGTACTTC. This encodes CASSAGTSSDEQYF.

The V and J genes are TRBV5-6 and TRBJ1-4; TRBD1 is a possible D gene (6 bases). V lost 3 bases and J 8 bases, leaving 8 bases between the germline ends. The CDR3 spans 12 residues. The V gene's germline CDR1 is SGHDT and CDR2 YYEEEE. This CDR3 is CASSWGGEKLFF. DNA for the CDR3: TGTGCCAGCAGCTGGGGGGGCGAAAAACTGTTTTTT.

This clone was found once. The chain has TRBV7-6 and TRBJ1-5, with D hard to call. Trimming removed 1 base from V and 6 bases from J, with 10 bases in between. The germline CDR1 and CDR2 sequences are SGHVS and FNYEAQ. The CDR3 has 14 amino acids. The CDR3 spells CASSLGNVGQPQHF. In DNA form, the CDR3 reads TGTGCCAGCAGCTTAGGAAACGTAGGTCAGCCCCAGCATTTT.

The V and J genes are TRBV7-9 and TRBJ2-1; 11 bases line up with TRBD1. J gave up 9 bases and V 8 bases, and 15 bases lay outside the gene matches. The CDR3 sequence is 16 residues long. Germline-derived CDR1 and CDR2 are SEHNR and FQNEAQ (reference sequence). The CDR3 here is CASAPRRGTGGGEQFF. The CDR3, as DNA: TGTGCCAGCGCGCCTAGGCGGGGGACAGGGGGGGGTGAGCAGTTCTTC.